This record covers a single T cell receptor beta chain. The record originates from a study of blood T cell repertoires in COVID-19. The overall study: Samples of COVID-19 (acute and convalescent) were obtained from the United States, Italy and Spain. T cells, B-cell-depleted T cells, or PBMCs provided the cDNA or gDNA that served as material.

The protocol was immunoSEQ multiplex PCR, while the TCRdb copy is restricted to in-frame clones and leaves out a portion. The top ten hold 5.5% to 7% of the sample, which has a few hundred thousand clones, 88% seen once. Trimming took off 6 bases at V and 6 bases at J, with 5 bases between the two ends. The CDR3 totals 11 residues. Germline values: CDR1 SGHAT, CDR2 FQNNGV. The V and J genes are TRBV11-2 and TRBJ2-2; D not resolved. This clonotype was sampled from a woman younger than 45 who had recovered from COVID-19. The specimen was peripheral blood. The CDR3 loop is CASSQAGELFF. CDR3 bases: TGTGCCAGCAGTCAGGCCGGGGAGCTGTTTTTT.